These 3 T cell receptor beta chains originate from one sample sequenced in a study of T cell repertoires in cytomegalovirus infection. TCRdb re-called the reads with MiXCR, one entry per CDR3 protein. The sample includes approximately 750,000 distinct CDR3 sequences, 35% to 45% seen only once; the top ten take around 2.8%. Source material: PBMCs. These receptor sequences come from a human donor in good health (CMV status not recorded). Some clones in this sample may be carry-over from other donors' samples.

The chain couples TRBV7-3 to TRBJ2-5, with 7 bases identical to TRBD2. Germline CDR1 is SGHTA and CDR2 is FQGTGA. Losses at the gene ends were 1 base for V and 5 bases for J; bases not matched to a gene: 10. This CDR3 is 16 amino acids long. The CDR3 loop is CASSLRGGGEGETQYF. CDR3 bases: TGTGCCAGCAGCTTAAGGGGCGGGGGAGAGGGGGAGACCCAGTACTTC. Full variable domain (outside the CDR3, taken from reference TRBV7-3 and TRBJ2-5): GAGVSQTPSNKVTEKGKYVELRCDPISGHTALYWYRQSLGQGPEFLIYFQGTGAADDSGLPNDRFFAVRPEGSVSTLKIQRTERGDSAVYLCASSLRGGGEGETQYFGPGTRLLVL.

The gene calls are TRBV30 and TRBJ2-5; 9 nucleotides agree with TRBD2. Trimming took 2 bases from V and 1 from J; bases not matched to a gene: 5. This CDR3 contains 15 residues. The germline V gene encodes CDR1 GTSNPN and CDR2 SVGIG (reference sequence). CDR3 nucleotide sequence: TGTGCCTGGAGTCCAGGGGGACTAGCCCAAGAGACCCAGTACTTC. This sequence encodes CAWSPGGLAQETQYF.

There are a few counts of this clonotype. This chain links TRBV5-1 with TRBJ2-1; D is tentatively TRBD1 or TRBD2 (5 bases each). V was clipped by 0 bases and J by 9 bases, with 10 bases between them. Germline values: CDR1 SGHRS, CDR2 YFSETQ. The CDR3 covers 13 residues. This chain's CDR3 is CASSLERGSEQFF. DNA of the CDR3: TGCGCCAGCAGCTTGGAGAGGGGTAGTGAGCAGTTCTTC.